Listed here are 19 T cell receptor beta chains from one sample, sequenced in a study of CD8 T cells in ankylosing spondylitis. In TCRdb, the 5' RACE reads were re-called with MiXCR into one record per CDR3 protein. The sample includes more than 200,000 distinct CDR3 sequences, roughly a quarter of them seen just once. Sequenced sample: blood, either unsorted or a sorted T cell fraction (not recorded which). Source of these receptors: a male donor with ankylosing spondylitis or in good health (not recorded which).

This clonotype is categorized as medium-sized. The CDR3 sequence: CASSLGYNEQFF. CDR3 nucleotide sequence: TGTGCCAGCAGTTTAGGCTACAATGAGCAGTTCTTC. V gene TRBV12-3 or TRBV12-4 combines with J gene TRBJ2-1; D gene ambiguous. V dropped 1 base and J dropped 3 bases, with 1 base sitting between them. This CDR3 is 12 amino acids long.

The chain is built from TRBV25-1 and TRBJ2-1; TRBD2 is a possible D gene (5 bases). Trimming pared 0 bases from V and 6 bases from J, leaving 9 bases between. This CDR3 contains 14 residues. Looked up from germline, CDR1 is MGHDK and CDR2 is SYGVNS. In nucleotides, the CDR3 is TGTGCCAGCAGTGAATACGCGGGTGCCAATGAGCAGTTCTTC. This translates into CASSEYAGANEQFF.

This clonotype was observed at least ten times. The chain has TRBV2 and TRBJ1-2; 7 bases are a match to TRBD1. The CDR3 length is 14 residues. V gave up 6 bases and J gave up 4 bases; unmatched junction bases: 8. Germline V CDR1 and CDR2: SNHLY, FYNNEI. This chain's CDR3 is CASRSQGGGYGYTF. In nucleotides, the CDR3 is TGTGCCAGCAGATCCCAGGGGGGCGGCTATGGCTACACCTTC.

This clonotype has ten or more counts. The chain uses TRBV29-1 and TRBJ1-2; 10 nucleotides match TRBD1. The J segment lost 7 bases and the V segment lost 0 bases, leaving 8 bases of the junction unmatched. Germline V gives CDR1 SQVTM, CDR2 ANQGSEA. The CDR3 totals 15 residues. In nucleotides, the CDR3 is TGCAGCGTTGAAGATCTTTGGGACAGGGGCCGTGGCTACACCTTC. Protein sequence: CSVEDLWDRGRGYTF.

The chain links TRBV7-9 to TRBJ2-5; 10 nucleotides align to TRBD1. Germline V CDR1 and CDR2: SEHNR, FQNEAQ (reference sequence). This CDR3 contains 15 residues. Trimming took 5 bases from V and 5 from J; bases not matched to a gene: 8. The DNA of the CDR3 is TGTGCCAGCAGCCCTGACAGGGGGCTAGAGGAGACCCAGTACTTC. This translates into CASSPDRGLEETQYF.

This clonotype has only a few counts. V gene TRBV11-2 combines with J gene TRBJ1-1; 8 bases fit TRBD1. Trimming took 5 bases from V and 0 from J; bases not matched to a gene: 5. This CDR3 is built from 15 residues. Germline V gene data show CDR1 as SGHAT and CDR2 as FQNNGV. The CDR3 reads CASSRGQGMNTEAFF. In nucleotides, the CDR3 is TGTGCCAGCAGCCGCGGACAGGGCATGAACACTGAAGCTTTCTTT.

Points on this clonotype: This CDR3 fails to terminate in the conserved phenylalanine or tryptophan, so it likely reflects a read error. The DNA is left out, because the CDR3 cannot be placed on it with certainty; the CDR3 is given as TCRdb lists it. The chain joins TRBV12-3 or TRBV12-4 to TRBJ2-5; TRBD1, as called in the table, went unchecked against the DNA. A total of 12 residues make up the CDR3, ends included. The CDR3 protein is CASSVGGLAPVG.

This clonotype was counted between two and nine times. The chain combines TRBV10-3 with TRBJ2-7, with TRBD1 matching over 8 bases. Germline CDR1 reads ENHRY; CDR2 reads SYGVKD. This CDR3 region has 14 residues. V shed 6 bases, J shed 0 bases, and the junction held 4 bases outside the gene matches. CDR3 amino acids: CAISGTGNSYEQYF. The DNA for the CDR3 is TGTGCCATCAGCGGGACAGGTAACTCCTACGAGCAGTACTTC.

The chain combines TRBV25-1 with TRBJ2-5; 12 nucleotides agree with TRBD1. The ends lost 2 bases at V and 5 bases at J; junction bases unmatched: 3. The CDR3 totals 15 residues. Per germline, CDR1 MGHDK and CDR2 SYGVNS. For the CDR3, the DNA is TGTGCCAGCAGTGAAAGGGACAGGGGGCAGGAGACCCAGTACTTC. Translating it yields CASSERDRGQETQYF.

The chain is built from TRBV20-1 and TRBJ2-2; D perhaps matches TRBD2 (6 bases). Trimming shortened V by 5 bases and J by 4 bases, and 17 bases separated the two germline ends. The CDR3 is made up of 15 amino acids. CDR1 and CDR2 from the germline V gene are DFQATT and SNEGSKA (reference sequence). The CDR3 DNA is TGCAGTGCTGCCGTCACGGGACTCACCACCGGGGAGCTGTTTTTT. Its translation is CSAAVTGLTTGELFF.

This clonotype was recorded many times. The CDR3 loop is CASSSDSSRDEQFF. The CDR3, as DNA: TGTGCCAGCAGTTCCGACAGTTCCAGGGATGAGCAGTTCTTC. The chain combines TRBV12-3 or TRBV12-4 with TRBJ2-1; a weak D match, TRBD1 (5 bases). V shed 4 bases and J shed 8 bases, with 15 bases lying between them. The CDR3 loop spans 14 amino acids.

The V call is TRBV20-1, the J call TRBJ2-2; 7 bases fit TRBD1. The CDR3 contains 14 residues. Per germline, CDR1 DFQATT and CDR2 SNEGSKA (reference sequence). V lost 6 bases to trimming and J lost 1 base; unmatched junction nucleotides: 5. The CDR3 DNA follows: TGCAGTGCCACCGACAGGGAGAACACCGGGGAGCTGTTTTTT. Its protein is CSATDRENTGELFF.

This clonotype was recorded many times. This chain links TRBV25-1 with TRBJ2-3; TRBD1 aligns across 8 bases. With V trimmed by 6 bases and J by 1 base, 0 bases remained unmatched. CDR3 length: 13 amino acids. CDR1 and CDR2 from the germline V gene are MGHDK and SYGVNS. The DNA for the CDR3 is TGTGCCAGCAGGACAGGGGGCACAGATACGCAGTATTTT. This encodes CASRTGGTDTQYF.

This rearrangement joins TRBV7-9 to TRBJ2-7; a possible D gene is TRBD1 (5 bases). Germline V gene data show CDR1 as SEHNR and CDR2 as FQNEAQ (reference sequence). This CDR3 comprises 13 residues. V lost 3 bases and J 6 bases, leaving 12 bases between the germline ends. CDR3 in DNA: TGTGCCAGCAGCTTGTCCTATCAGGGCGAGCAGTACTTC. Protein sequence: CASSLSYQGEQYF. Full variable domain (outside the CDR3, taken from reference TRBV7-9 and TRBJ2-7): DTGVSQNPRHKITKRGQNVTFRCDPISEHNRLYWYRQTLGQGPEFLTYFQNEAQLEKSRLLSDRFSAERPKGSFSTLEIQRTEQGDSAMYLCASSLSYQGEQYFGPGTRLTVT.

The chain joins TRBV20-1 to TRBJ2-2; D call uncertain. Germline CDR1 is DFQATT and CDR2 is SNEGSKA (reference sequence). Trimming removed 2 bases from V and 2 bases from J, with 6 bases in between. There are 13 residues in the CDR3. CDR3 amino acids: CSARSENTGELFF. CDR3 nucleotides: TGCAGTGCTAGATCAGAAAACACCGGGGAGCTGTTTTTT.

The chain joins TRBV28 to TRBJ2-7; D is perhaps TRBD2 (5 bases). Trimming took 7 bases from V and 3 from J, leaving 16 bases between them. There are 14 residues in the CDR3. CDR1 is MDHEN and CDR2 is SYDVKM in the germline V gene. DNA of the CDR3: TGTGCCAGCACCTTTGGAACGGGAATCTACGAGCAGTACTTC. This gives the protein CASTFGTGIYEQYF.

The V call is TRBV5-5, the J call TRBJ2-1; 10 bases fit TRBD2. The CDR3 has 16 residues. Looked up from germline, CDR1 is SGHKS and CDR2 is YYEKEE (reference sequence). Trimming took 4 bases from V and 7 from J; bases not matched to a gene: 11. The CDR3 protein is CASSLEAGGPVNEQFF. In nucleotides, the CDR3 is TGTGCCAGCAGCCTAGAAGCGGGGGGGCCGGTGAATGAGCAGTTCTTC.

This chain uses TRBV5-1 with TRBJ2-1; the D gene is possibly TRBD2 (6 bases). CDR3 length: 14 amino acids. V gave up 4 bases and J gave up 9 bases, with 17 bases separating them. Looked up from germline, CDR1 is SGHRS and CDR2 is YFSETQ. The CDR3 sequence: CASSRDSGWGEQFF. For the CDR3, the DNA is TGCGCCAGCAGCCGGGACTCAGGTTGGGGTGAGCAGTTCTTC. The entire variable domain, with the rest obtained from reference TRBV5-1 and TRBJ2-1, is as follows: KAGVTQTPRYLIKTRGQQVTLSCSPISGHRSVSWYQQTPGQGLQFLFEYFSETQRNKGNFPGRFSGRQFSNSRSEMNVSTLELGDSALYLCASSRDSGWGEQFFGPGTRLTVL.

This chain uses TRBV12-3 or TRBV12-4 with TRBJ1-2; 7 bases align to TRBD1. The CDR3 totals 17 residues. The junction had 15 bases not matched to a gene; V was cut back by 6 bases and J by 2 bases. CDR3 region: CASRGSTTGEGNYGYTF. The CDR3 nucleotides read TGTGCCAGCAGAGGGTCCACAACAGGGGAAGGGAACTATGGCTACACCTTC.